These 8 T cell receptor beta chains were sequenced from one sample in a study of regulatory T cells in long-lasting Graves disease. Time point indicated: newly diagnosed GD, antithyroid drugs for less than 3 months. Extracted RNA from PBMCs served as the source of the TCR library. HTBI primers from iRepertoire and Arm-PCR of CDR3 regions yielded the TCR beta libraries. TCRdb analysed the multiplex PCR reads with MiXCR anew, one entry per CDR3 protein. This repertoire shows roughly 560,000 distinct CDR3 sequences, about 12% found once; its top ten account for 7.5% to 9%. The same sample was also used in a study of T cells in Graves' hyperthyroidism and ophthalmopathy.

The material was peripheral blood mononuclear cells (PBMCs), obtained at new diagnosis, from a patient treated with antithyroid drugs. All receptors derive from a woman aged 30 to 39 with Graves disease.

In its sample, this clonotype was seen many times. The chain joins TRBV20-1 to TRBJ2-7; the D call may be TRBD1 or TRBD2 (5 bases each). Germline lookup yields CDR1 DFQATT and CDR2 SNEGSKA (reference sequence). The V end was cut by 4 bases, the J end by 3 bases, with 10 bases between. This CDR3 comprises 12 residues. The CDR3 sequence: CSATGTVYEQYF. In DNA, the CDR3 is TGCAGTGCTACGGGGACCGTCTACGAGCAGTACTTC.

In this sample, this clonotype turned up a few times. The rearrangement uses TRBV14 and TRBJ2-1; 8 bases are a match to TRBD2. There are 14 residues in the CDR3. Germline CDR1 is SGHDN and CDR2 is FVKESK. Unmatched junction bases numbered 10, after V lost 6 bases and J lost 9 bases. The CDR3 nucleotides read TGTGCCAGCAGGCGGAATGCGGGAGGACCTGAGCAGTTCTTC. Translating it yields CASRRNAGGPEQFF.

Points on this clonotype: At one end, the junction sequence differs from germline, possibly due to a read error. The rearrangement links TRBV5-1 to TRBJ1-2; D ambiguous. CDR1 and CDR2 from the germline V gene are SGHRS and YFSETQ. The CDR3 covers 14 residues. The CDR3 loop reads CASSFSGGGYGYTF. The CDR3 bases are TGTGCCAGCAGCTTCTCGGGTGGCGGCTATGGCTACACCTTC. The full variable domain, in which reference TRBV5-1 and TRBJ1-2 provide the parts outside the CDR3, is KAGVTQTPRYLIKTRGQQVTLSCSPISGHRSVSWYQQTPGQGLQFLFEYFSETQRNKGNFPGRFSGRQFSNSRSEMNVSTLELGDSALYLCASSFSGGGYGYTFGSGTRLTVV.

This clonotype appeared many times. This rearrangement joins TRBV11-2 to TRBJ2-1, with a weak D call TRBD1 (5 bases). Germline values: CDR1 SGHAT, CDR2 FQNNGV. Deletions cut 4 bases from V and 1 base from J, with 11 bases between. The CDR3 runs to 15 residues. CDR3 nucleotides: TGTGCCAGCAGCTCGCCGAAGGGGTCCTACAATGAGCAGTTCTTC. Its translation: CASSSPKGSYNEQFF. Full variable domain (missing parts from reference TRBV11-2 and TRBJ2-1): EAGVAQSPRYKIIEKRQSVAFWCNPISGHATLYWYQQILGQGPKLLIQFQNNGVVDDSQLPKDRFSAERLKGVDSTLKIQPAKLEDSAVYLCASSSPKGSYNEQFFGPGTRLTVL.

CDR3 loop: CASSPTGAGTNTGELFF. CDR3 DNA sequence: TGTGCCAGCAGCCCTACTGGGGCAGGGACGAACACCGGGGAGCTGTTTTTT. V usage is TRBV4-2 and J usage is TRBJ2-2; perhaps TRBD1 as D (5 bases). V lost 4 bases and J 0 bases, leaving 15 bases between the germline ends. This CDR3 has 17 residues. Germline CDR1 reads LGHNA; CDR2 reads YNFKEQ.

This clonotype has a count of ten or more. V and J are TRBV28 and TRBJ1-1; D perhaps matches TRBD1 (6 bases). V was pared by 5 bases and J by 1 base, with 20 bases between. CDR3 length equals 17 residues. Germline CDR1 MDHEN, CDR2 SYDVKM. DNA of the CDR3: TGTGCCAGCAGTCACCCTTACCGGACGGGACAGAACACTGAAGCTTTCTTT. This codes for CASSHPYRTGQNTEAFF. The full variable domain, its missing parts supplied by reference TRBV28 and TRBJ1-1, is DVKVTQSSRYLVKRTGEKVFLECVQDMDHENMFWYRQDPGLGLRLIYFSYDVKMKEKGDIPEGYSVSREKKERFSLILESASTNQTSMYLCASSHPYRTGQNTEAFFGQGTRLTVV.

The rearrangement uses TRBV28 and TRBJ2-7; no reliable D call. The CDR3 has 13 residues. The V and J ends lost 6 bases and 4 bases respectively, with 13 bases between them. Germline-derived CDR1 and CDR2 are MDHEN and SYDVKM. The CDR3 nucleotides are TGTGCCAGCAGCCTGCCCCCTCGATACGAGCAGTACTTC. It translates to CASSLPPRYEQYF.

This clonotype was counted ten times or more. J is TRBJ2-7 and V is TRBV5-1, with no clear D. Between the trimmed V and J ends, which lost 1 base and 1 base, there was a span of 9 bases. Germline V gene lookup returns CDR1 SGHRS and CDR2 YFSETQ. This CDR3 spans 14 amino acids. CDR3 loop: CASSLFAVSYEQYF. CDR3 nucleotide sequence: TGCGCCAGCAGCTTGTTCGCGGTATCCTACGAGCAGTACTTC.